This T cell receptor (beta chain) was sequenced for a study of long-term antiretroviral therapy in people with HIV. Study-wide points: Diversity rose after ART but stayed below transplant donor controls. Pre-ART clonal expansions dominated every time point's repertoire.

A word on this clone: As yet, its antigen is unknown.

This CDR3 region has 15 residues. V dropped 5 bases and J dropped 6; count of bases not matched to a gene: 5. CDR1 is LNHDA, CDR2 SQIVND, per germline (reference sequence). The immunoSEQ assay was v3.0, run at survey level. Sequencing had a target that covered roughly 40,000-55,000 T-cell genomes per sample. TCRdb's table, derived via immunoSEQ multiplex PCR, lists solely in-frame clones and lacks some. Of 30,000 or so clones in the sample, 93% are singletons; the top ten hold about 9.3%. The content of samples before DNA extraction was roughly 0.9-11 million cryopreserved PBMC. This rearrangement joins TRBV19 to TRBJ1-5, with 12 bases aligning to TRBD1. This clonotype originated in a middle-aged man with HIV. Specimen: unsorted PBMCs, collected 6.2 years after starting antiretroviral therapy. The CDR3 spells CASSEGTGGGQPQHF. CDR3 nucleotide sequence: TGTGCCAGTAGTGAAGGGACAGGGGGCGGTCAGCCCCAGCATTTT.